The 10 T cell receptor beta chains below all came from one sample that was sequenced in a study of cytomegalovirus exposure and HLA in healthy donors. The PCR employed 60 Vbeta primers together with 13 Jbeta primers. The protocol was immunoSEQ multiplex PCR, while the TCRdb copy is restricted to in-frame clones and leaves out a portion. Its table records 65,000 to 95,000 clones. The sequencing sample was made of PBMCs. Receptor source: a woman aged 55-70 years in good health and CMV-seronegative.

The chain employs TRBV19 and TRBJ2-2; TRBD2 aligns across 12 bases. Losses at the gene ends were 4 bases for V and 1 base for J; bases not matched to a gene: 7. The length of the CDR3 is 18 residues. Germline V gene data show CDR1 as LNHDA and CDR2 as SQIVND (reference sequence). CDR3 bases: TGTGCCAGTAGTAAGCCTAGCGGGAGGGCCTTGAACACCGGGGAGCTGTTTTTT. Protein: CASSKPSGRALNTGELFF.

This rearrangement joins TRBV19 to TRBJ1-3, with TRBD1 identical over 8 bases. Germline V CDR1 and CDR2: LNHDA, SQIVND (reference sequence). V lost 7 bases, J lost 3 bases, and 11 bases stayed unmatched. The CDR3 has 16 amino acids. The CDR3 nucleotides read TGTGCCAGTACCTCTCCAGGGGGCGCAGGTGGAAACACCATATATTTT. Encoded protein: CASTSPGGAGGNTIYF.

The chain couples TRBV25-1 to TRBJ2-1; TRBD2 matches 9 bases. The V gene end was trimmed by 3 bases and the J gene end by 2 bases; junction bases not matched to a gene: 5. Germline lookup yields CDR1 MGHDK and CDR2 SYGVNS. The CDR3 is 16 residues long. Here the CDR3 reads CASSDPLAGPYNEQFF. CDR3 bases: TGTGCCAGCAGTGATCCTCTAGCGGGGCCCTACAATGAGCAGTTCTTC.

The chain joins TRBV5-1 to TRBJ2-7; 11 bases agree with TRBD2. V gave up 5 bases and J gave up 4 bases; unmatched junction bases: 5. This CDR3 region has 14 residues. CDR1 and CDR2 from the germline V gene are SGHRS and YFSETQ. The CDR3 coding sequence is TGCGCCAGCAGGGTAGGGACTAGCGGATACGAGCAGTACTTC. Residues: CASRVGTSGYEQYF.

The chain recombines TRBV19 with TRBJ2-5, with 7 positions matching TRBD1. Germline V gene data show CDR1 as LNHDA and CDR2 as SQIVND (reference sequence). The trim removed 10 bases at V and 4 bases at J, leaving 6 bases unmatched. The CDR3 is made up of 12 amino acids. The CDR3 coding sequence is TGTGCCACGACAGGGTTGGGAGAGACCCAGTACTTC. It is translated as CATTGLGETQYF.

The CDR3 DNA sequence: TGCAGCGTTGAAGAGGGTGACACATCCTACGAGCAGTACTTC. Translated, it gives CSVEEGDTSYEQYF. V gene TRBV29-1 combines with J gene TRBJ2-5; D not resolved. TRBJ2-7 matches the DNA end more closely, so the J call is doubtful. There are 14 residues in the CDR3. Germline V gives CDR1 SQVTM, CDR2 ANQGSEA.

The rearrangement uses TRBV11-2 and TRBJ2-7; a possible D gene is TRBD2 (6 bases). This CDR3 region has 13 residues. V gave up 5 bases and J gave up 4 bases, with 12 bases separating them. CDR1 SGHAT and CDR2 FQNNGV come from the germline V gene. CDR3: CASSPWAGYEQYF. The DNA of the CDR3 is TGTGCCAGCAGCCCCTGGGCGGGGTACGAGCAGTACTTC.

This sequence joins TRBV11-3 and TRBJ2-1; 8 nucleotides align to TRBD2. Losses at the gene ends were 1 base for V and 5 bases for J; bases not matched to a gene: 7. This CDR3 comprises 16 residues. The germline V gene has CDR1 SGHNT and CDR2 YENEEA. In nucleotides, the CDR3 is TGTGCCAGCAGCTTAGTTGTGGCGGGAGGTCACAATGAGCAGTTCTTC. Protein sequence: CASSLVVAGGHNEQFF.

V is TRBV19 and J is TRBJ2-7, with 9 bases lining up with TRBD1. There are 17 residues in the CDR3. CDR1 is LNHDA, CDR2 SQIVND, per germline (reference sequence). V lost 0 bases, J lost 5 bases, and 11 bases stayed unmatched. This CDR3 is CASSIDPPGQGSDEQYF. The CDR3 bases are TGTGCCAGTAGTATAGACCCCCCGGGACAGGGAAGCGACGAGCAGTACTTC.

This chain connects TRBV5-1 to TRBJ2-7, with 7 bases fitting TRBD2. V was pared by 3 bases and J by 3 bases, with 9 bases of the junction left unmatched. The CDR3 is 15 residues long. Germline CDR1 and CDR2: SGHRS and YFSETQ. For the CDR3, the DNA is TGCGCCAGCAGCTCGACGCGGGAGCCGGTCTACGAGCAGTACTTC. Its translation is CASSSTREPVYEQYF.